The 27 T cell receptor beta chains in this list originate from one sample, sequenced in a study of T cell responses to AZD1222 COVID-19 vaccine. The repertoire was sequenced with immunoSEQ multiplex PCR; TCRdb's copy has only in-frame clones and lacks some. The sample lists about 140,000 clones, roughly 92% occurring once. The source was peripheral blood, collected on day 0 of AZD1222 vaccination. Every receptor here comes from an adult in good health.

The V call is TRBV24-1, the J call TRBJ2-5; 7 bases are a match to TRBD1. This CDR3 is built from 13 residues. Trimming removed 3 bases from V and 4 bases from J; junction bases left unmatched: 1. The germline V gene encodes CDR1 KGHDR and CDR2 SFDVKD. The CDR3 is CATSDHRGETQYF. Here the CDR3 DNA reads TGTGCCACCAGTGATCACAGGGGAGAGACCCAGTACTTC.

The chain couples TRBV3-1 (or the pseudogene TRBV3-2) to TRBJ2-7; D is undetermined. The CDR3 totals 17 residues. V dropped 2 bases and J dropped 3 bases, with 20 bases sitting between them. The V gene's germline CDR1 is LGHDT and CDR2 YNNKEL (reference sequence). The CDR3 nucleotides are TGTGCCAGCAGCCAACCTAGAATCGGAACCCCGCTCTACGAGCAGTACTTC. This gives the protein CASSQPRIGTPLYEQYF.

A remark on this clone: The same CDR3 can be traced to other DNA sequences in this sample. The rearrangement joins TRBV5-5 to TRBJ2-7, with D perhaps being TRBD1 or TRBD2 (6 bases each). V dropped 2 bases and J dropped 2 bases, with 8 bases sitting between them. CDR3 length: 13 amino acids. CDR1 is SGHKS and CDR2 is YYEKEE in the germline V gene (reference sequence). The CDR3: CASSLGGPYEQYF. CDR3 DNA sequence: TGTGCCAGCAGCTTAGGGGGGCCCTACGAGCAGTACTTC.

The chain has TRBV5-1 and TRBJ2-7; 7 positions agree with TRBD1. Unmatched junction bases numbered 15, after V lost 3 bases and J lost 3 bases. This CDR3 region has 17 residues. Germline V CDR1 and CDR2: SGHRS, YFSETQ. The CDR3 DNA follows: TGCGCCAGCAGCTCCCCAGTGTACCGGGACAGACTCTACGAGCAGTACTTC. This sequence encodes CASSSPVYRDRLYEQYF.

The rearrangement links TRBV6-5 to TRBJ2-3; tentatively, D is TRBD2 (5 bases). Germline assignment: CDR1 MNHEY and CDR2 SVGAGI. This CDR3 has 14 amino acids. Trimming pared 6 bases from V and 4 bases from J, leaving 14 bases between. The DNA for the CDR3 is TGTGCCAGCAGCCCCCCCACTAGTCCAGATACGCAGTATTTT. This encodes CASSPPTSPDTQYF.

The chain joins TRBV5-1 to TRBJ1-1, with D possibly matching TRBD1 (5 bases). The V and J ends lost 1 base and 1 base respectively, with 11 bases between them. CDR3 length: 15 amino acids. Germline-derived CDR1 and CDR2 are SGHRS and YFSETQ. The CDR3 region is CASSLRVGGNTEAFF. CDR3 DNA: TGCGCCAGCAGCTTGAGGGTCGGGGGGAACACTGAAGCTTTCTTT. Drawing the rest from reference TRBV5-1 and TRBJ1-1, the complete variable domain is KAGVTQTPRYLIKTRGQQVTLSCSPISGHRSVSWYQQTPGQGLQFLFEYFSETQRNKGNFPGRFSGRQFSNSRSEMNVSTLELGDSALYLCASSLRVGGNTEAFFGQGTRLTVV.

About this clone: Other DNA sequences in the sample encode the same CDR3. This chain uses TRBV28 with TRBJ2-7; D is possibly TRBD2 (6 bases). The germline V and J ends were trimmed by 6 bases and 4 bases, with 10 bases remaining between them. The CDR3 totals 12 residues. Germline V gene sequence: CDR1 MDHEN, CDR2 SYDVKM. This chain's CDR3 is CASSLGGYEQYF. CDR3 nucleotides: TGTGCCAGCAGCCTTGGGGGGTACGAGCAGTACTTC.

V usage is TRBV18 and J usage is TRBJ1-4, with 8 bases fitting TRBD1. CDR1 is KGHSH and CDR2 is LQKENI in the germline V gene. This CDR3 contains 14 residues. V lost 6 bases to trimming and J lost 6 bases; unmatched junction nucleotides: 6. CDR3 residues: CASSPTGDYEKLFF. The CDR3 DNA sequence: TGTGCCAGCTCTCCGACAGGGGATTATGAAAAACTGTTTTTT.

J is TRBJ1-1 and V is TRBV2, with D tentatively TRBD1 (6 bases). V was trimmed by 3 bases and J by 1 base, leaving 12 bases between them. This CDR3 has 15 amino acids. CDR1 and CDR2 from the germline V gene are SNHLY and FYNNEI. The CDR3 sequence: CASSELSTGNTEAFF. For the CDR3, the DNA is TGTGCCAGCAGTGAGCTTTCGACAGGGAACACTGAAGCTTTCTTT.

This chain connects TRBV6-5 to TRBJ1-5; D gene ambiguous. The CDR3 consists of 13 residues. With 3 bases removed from V and 7 bases from J, the gap between germline ends came to 10 bases. Germline V gene lookup returns CDR1 MNHEY and CDR2 SVGAGI. The CDR3 loop is CASSYLGSQPQHF. The DNA of the CDR3 is TGTGCCAGCAGTTATCTAGGTAGCCAGCCCCAGCATTTT.

V gene TRBV28 combines with J gene TRBJ1-4, with D hard to call. CDR1 is MDHEN and CDR2 is SYDVKM in the germline V gene. This CDR3 spans 15 amino acids. V was pared by 4 bases and J by 7 bases, with 16 bases between. Here the CDR3 DNA reads TGTGCCAGCAGTTATCGTCCCCCCGACGGTGAAAAACTGTTTTTT. Its translation: CASSYRPPDGEKLFF.

The CDR3 reads CASGLADYNEQFF. The CDR3 region has the DNA TGTGCCAGCGGACTAGCGGATTACAATGAGCAGTTCTTC. This rearrangement joins TRBV7-2 to TRBJ2-1, with 10 bases that match TRBD2. CDR1 is SGHTA, CDR2 FQGNSA, per germline. The CDR3 is 13 amino acids. V lost 8 bases to trimming and J lost 4 bases; unmatched junction nucleotides: 2.

This sequence joins TRBV5-4 and TRBJ1-6; D may be TRBD1 (6 bases). Trimming stripped 0 bases from V and 9 bases from J, with 16 bases between. The germline gives CDR1 SGHNT, CDR2 YYREEE (reference sequence). The CDR3 has 16 residues. The CDR3 nucleotides are TGTGCCAGCAGCTTGGATCCGGGGGGGGCAGGTTCACCCCTCCACTTT. Residues: CASSLDPGGAGSPLHF.

The V gene is TRBV18, the J gene TRBJ2-7; TRBD2 aligns across 7 bases. This CDR3 is built from 14 residues. Trimming removed 3 bases from V and 3 bases from J; junction bases left unmatched: 5. The germline CDR1 and CDR2 sequences are KGHSH and LQKENI. The CDR3 loop is CASSPGLADYEQYF. CDR3 DNA: TGTGCCAGCTCACCGGGCCTAGCGGACTACGAGCAGTACTTC.

The J gene is TRBJ2-7, the V gene TRBV6-5, with 8 bases lining up with TRBD1. CDR1 and CDR2 from the germline V gene are MNHEY and SVGAGI. The CDR3 contains 15 residues. J gave up 5 bases and V 5 bases, and 11 bases lay outside the gene matches. CDR3 coding DNA: TGTGCCAGCAGTACCCATGGACAGGGTAGCCACGAGCAGTACTTC. Translation gives CASSTHGQGSHEQYF.

This chain joins TRBV6-5 and TRBJ1-1; TRBD1 is a possible D gene (5 bases). Trimming left V 4 bases short and J 5 bases short, with 20 bases between. CDR3 length equals 16 residues. Germline lookup yields CDR1 MNHEY and CDR2 SVGAGI. The CDR3 sequence is CASSSRTGRGWTEAFF. CDR3 sequence (DNA): TGTGCCAGCAGTTCCCGGACGGGCCGGGGGTGGACTGAAGCTTTCTTT.

The chain is built from TRBV24-1 and TRBJ2-3; 11 bases match TRBD1. Germline CDR1 reads KGHDR; CDR2 reads SFDVKD. The CDR3 covers 18 residues. The V and J ends lost 2 bases and 2 bases, in that order; junction bases with no gene match: 8. In DNA form, the CDR3 reads TGTGCCACCAGTGATTCCTTACCGGGACAGGGGGTCACAGATACGCAGTATTTT. Protein: CATSDSLPGQGVTDTQYF.

The chain couples TRBV19 to TRBJ1-1, with D maybe TRBD1 (5 bases). Between the trimmed V and J ends, which lost 0 bases and 6 bases, there was a span of 14 bases. The CDR3 is 15 amino acids. The germline V gene encodes CDR1 LNHDA and CDR2 SQIVND (reference sequence). The CDR3 reads CASSIDPGRSAEAFF. The CDR3 nucleotides are TGTGCCAGTAGTATAGATCCAGGGCGTTCGGCTGAAGCTTTCTTT.

This rearrangement joins TRBV11-3 to TRBJ2-7, with D unclear. CDR1 SGHNT and CDR2 YENEEA come from the germline V gene. The CDR3 covers 14 residues. V was trimmed by 0 bases and J by 2 bases, leaving 8 bases between them. CDR3 residues: CASSLDNFTYEQYF. The DNA for the CDR3 is TGTGCCAGCAGCTTAGATAACTTCACCTACGAGCAGTACTTC.

This chain joins TRBV19 and TRBJ1-5; D is unclear. CDR3 length: 14 residues. CDR1 LNHDA and CDR2 SQIVND come from the germline V gene (reference sequence). Between the trimmed V and J ends, which lost 1 base and 3 bases, there was a span of 7 bases. CDR3 nucleotide sequence: TGTGCCAGTAGTATAGGGGCCTACAATCAGCCCCAGCATTTT. Translated: CASSIGAYNQPQHF.

As concerns this clone: A read error may account for a junction end that differs from germline. The chain couples TRBV7-9 to TRBJ2-3; 7 nucleotides line up with TRBD2. The CDR3 is 18 residues long. The germline gives CDR1 SEHNR, CDR2 FQNEAQ (reference sequence). The CDR3 DNA follows: TGTGCCAGCAGTTTAGAGCTAGCGGATATACCTTTCACAGATACGCAGTATTTT. Its protein product is CASSLELADIPFTDTQYF.

This chain links TRBV11-2 with TRBJ2-5; 7 bases match TRBD1. This CDR3 comprises 16 residues. Germline trimming cut 4 bases from V and 5 bases from J; bases unmatched to any gene: 13. Looked up from germline, CDR1 is SGHAT and CDR2 is FQNNGV. CDR3 sequence reads: CASSSSGTDISETQYF. CDR3 bases: TGTGCCAGCAGCTCCTCCGGGACAGATATATCGGAGACCCAGTACTTC.

J is TRBJ2-2 and V is TRBV6-5, with D possibly being TRBD1 (6 bases). Germline V gene lookup returns CDR1 MNHEY and CDR2 SVGAGI. The CDR3 spans 15 residues. V shed 1 base and J shed 6 bases, with 12 bases lying between them. CDR3 amino acids: CASSYWQGKAGELFF. The CDR3 DNA is TGTGCCAGCAGTTACTGGCAGGGGAAAGCCGGGGAGCTGTTTTTT.

V is TRBV10-2 and J is TRBJ2-2; D is unresolved. Germline CDR1 reads WSHSY; CDR2 reads SAAADI. CDR3 length: 12 residues. V shed 10 bases and J shed 9 bases, with 15 bases lying between them. This CDR3 reads CAIASPVRELFF. The CDR3 DNA sequence: TGCGCCATCGCCAGTCCCGTCAGGGAGCTGTTTTTT.

J is TRBJ2-1 and V is TRBV12-3 or TRBV12-4; 10 bases are a match to TRBD2. This CDR3 has 13 residues. Trimming took 5 bases from V and 9 from J; bases not matched to a gene: 4. In DNA form, the CDR3 reads TGTGCCAGCAGTGCTAGCGGGAGAGGTGAGCAGTTCTTC. This translates into CASSASGRGEQFF.

The CDR3, as DNA: TGTGCCAGCAGCTTGGTGGGGGGCATGGAGACCCAGTACTTC. It translates to CASSLVGGMETQYF. V usage is TRBV5-5 and J usage is TRBJ2-5; tentatively, D is TRBD1 or TRBD2 (6 bases each). The CDR3 extends over 14 amino acids. V lost 0 bases to trimming and J lost 5 bases, with 11 bases between them. Germline assignment: CDR1 SGHKS and CDR2 YYEKEE (reference sequence).

The chain employs TRBV28 and TRBJ2-7; D unclear. Trimming removed 10 bases from V and 1 base from J, with 11 bases in between. The CDR3 contains 12 residues. Germline CDR1 is MDHEN and CDR2 is SYDVKM. The CDR3 reads CATLGRSYEQYF. CDR3 nucleotides: TGTGCCACCCTCGGCCGGTCCTACGAGCAGTACTTC.